Each of the 8 T cell receptor beta chains below was sequenced from the same sample in a study of blood T cell repertoires in COVID-19. Using immunoSEQ multiplex PCR, the repertoire was profiled, and TCRdb retains in-frame clones only, with some absent. Of more than 50,000 clones listed, 75% to 95% were seen once; the top ten hold more than 15%. The specimen sequenced was peripheral blood. All receptors come from a man older than 75 with acute or convalescent COVID-19.

The V and J genes are TRBV28 and TRBJ2-7, with D possibly matching TRBD1 (5 bases). The CDR3 sequence is 17 residues long. Trimming removed 6 bases from V and 2 bases from J, with 23 bases in between. Germline CDR1 MDHEN, CDR2 SYDVKM. The CDR3: CASRNGLTWGSTYEQYF. In nucleotides, the CDR3 is TGTGCCAGCAGAAATGGGCTAACATGGGGCAGTACCTACGAGCAGTACTTC.

V is TRBV5-1 and J is TRBJ2-5; D gene ambiguous. CDR1 is SGHRS, CDR2 YFSETQ, per germline. CDR3 size: 13 residues. The V end was cut by 4 bases, the J end by 2 bases, with 9 bases between. The CDR3 protein is CASSTRTQETQYF. The DNA for the CDR3 is TGCGCCAGCAGCACAAGAACACAAGAGACCCAGTACTTC.

There are a few counts of this clone. The chain combines TRBV27 with TRBJ2-7; weak D call: TRBD1 (6 bases). Between the trimmed V and J ends, which lost 5 bases and 0 bases, there was a span of 11 bases. CDR3 length equals 14 residues. Germline V gene data show CDR1 as MNHEY and CDR2 as SMNVEV (reference sequence). CDR3 in amino acids: CASSPRTASYEQYF. The CDR3 DNA is TGTGCCAGCAGTCCAAGGACAGCCTCCTACGAGCAGTACTTC.

The chain carries TRBV5-5 and TRBJ2-7; D gene unclear. Trimming removed 0 bases from V and 1 base from J, with 8 bases in between. Germline CDR1 and CDR2: SGHKS and YYEKEE (reference sequence). CDR3 length equals 14 residues. The CDR3 DNA reads as TGTGCCAGCAGCTTGGCCTCGTTATCCTACGAGCAGTACTTC. Translating it yields CASSLASLSYEQYF.

This rearrangement joins TRBV2 to TRBJ2-5; 12 nucleotides line up with TRBD2. Trimming took 6 bases from V and 5 from J; bases not matched to a gene: 10. The CDR3 covers 16 residues. The germline gives CDR1 SNHLY, CDR2 FYNNEI. CDR3 sequence reads: CASRETGLAGWETQYF. The CDR3 nucleotides read TGTGCCAGCAGAGAAACCGGACTAGCGGGGTGGGAGACCCAGTACTTC.

The chain has TRBV23-1 and TRBJ1-6; D is perhaps TRBD1 (5 bases). TRBV23-1 is an ORF; its function is uncertain. The CDR3 sequence is 17 residues long. The germline V and J ends were trimmed by 0 bases and 9 bases, with 18 bases remaining between them. CDR3 in DNA: TGCGCCAGCAGTCAATCCCCCTACACGGTGGGGGGTTCACCCCTCCACTTT. Protein sequence: CASSQSPYTVGGSPLHF.

Of note for this clone: Other DNA sequences in this specimen translate into the identical CDR3. V and J are TRBV30 and TRBJ2-7, with 8 bases fitting TRBD1. CDR3 length: 13 residues. With V trimmed by 1 base and J by 5 bases, 4 bases remained unmatched. Germline CDR1 reads GTSNPN; CDR2 reads SVGIG (reference sequence). CDR3: CAWSGQGNHEQYF. CDR3 DNA: TGTGCCTGGAGTGGACAGGGGAACCACGAGCAGTACTTC.

Only a few counts were recorded for this clone. The J gene is TRBJ2-7, the V gene TRBV30; a weak D match, TRBD1 (6 bases). The CDR3 totals 15 residues. CDR1 and CDR2 (germline): GTSNPN, SVGIG (reference sequence). V lost 6 bases, J lost 0 bases, and 18 bases lay in between. The CDR3 here is CACHPGGGSSYEQYF. The CDR3, as DNA: TGTGCCTGTCACCCGGGTGGGGGCTCCTCCTACGAGCAGTACTTC.